The source of this TCR beta chain is a study of blood T cells in healthy people across ages. The wider study: The template switching approach captured approximately one barcoded beta molecule for every two T cells. Findings and caveats of the study: TCR beta diversity per million T cells fell roughly linearly with age.

The use of a sample-barcoded 5' primer and a J-beta primer mix characterized a second PCR of roughly 6 to 11 cycles. TCRdb recomputed calls from the 5' RACE reads with MiXCR, one row per CDR3 protein. Of roughly 700,000 distinct CDR3 sequences listed, around 49% were seen once; the top ten hold under 35%. In the case of this clonotype: What it binds is unknown.

Trimming removed 5 bases from V and 1 base from J; junction bases left unmatched: 10. The CDR3 covers 16 residues. Germline CDR1 and CDR2: SGHTA and FQGNSA. Researchers collected approximately 9.5 milliliters of peripheral blood from every single donor. V usage is TRBV7-2 and J usage is TRBJ1-2; 7 bases align to TRBD1. This clonotype was obtained from a woman aged 55 to 70 in good health. Source material: blood. This CDR3 is CASSTIKGQHNYGYTF. The CDR3 region has the DNA TGTGCCAGCAGCACTATTAAGGGACAGCATAACTATGGCTACACCTTC.